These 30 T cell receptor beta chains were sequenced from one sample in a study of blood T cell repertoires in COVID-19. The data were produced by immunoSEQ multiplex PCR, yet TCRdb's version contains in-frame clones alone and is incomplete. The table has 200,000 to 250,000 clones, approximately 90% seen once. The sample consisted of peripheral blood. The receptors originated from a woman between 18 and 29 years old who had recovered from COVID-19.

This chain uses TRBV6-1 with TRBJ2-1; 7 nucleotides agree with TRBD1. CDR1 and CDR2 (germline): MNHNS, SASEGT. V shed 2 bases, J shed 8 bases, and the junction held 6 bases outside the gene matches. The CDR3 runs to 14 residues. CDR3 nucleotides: TGTGCCAGCAGTGAACTCCCACAGGGGTATGAGCAGTTCTTC. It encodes CASSELPQGYEQFF.

DNA for the CDR3: TGTGCCAGCGGTAGGAACAGGGTCGGGAACACTGAAGCTTTCTTT. It is translated as CASGRNRVGNTEAFF. The chain uses TRBV27 and TRBJ1-1; D may be TRBD1 (6 bases). The CDR3 runs 15 residues. In germline, CDR1 is MNHEY, CDR2 SMNVEV (reference sequence). V was cut by 8 bases and J by 1 base, with 17 bases left in between.

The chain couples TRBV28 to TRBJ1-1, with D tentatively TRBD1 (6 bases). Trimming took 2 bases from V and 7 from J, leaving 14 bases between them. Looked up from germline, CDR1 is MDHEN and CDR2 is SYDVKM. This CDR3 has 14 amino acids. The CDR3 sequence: CASSLTTGNNEAFF. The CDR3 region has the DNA TGTGCCAGCAGTTTAACGACAGGCAATAATGAAGCTTTCTTT.

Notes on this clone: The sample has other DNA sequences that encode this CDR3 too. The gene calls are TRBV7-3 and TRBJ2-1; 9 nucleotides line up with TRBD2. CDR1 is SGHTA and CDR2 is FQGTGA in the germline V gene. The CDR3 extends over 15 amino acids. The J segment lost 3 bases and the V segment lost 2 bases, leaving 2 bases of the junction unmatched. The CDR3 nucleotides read TGTGCCAGCAGCTTATTAGCGGGGGACTACAATGAGCAGTTCTTC. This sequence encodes CASSLLAGDYNEQFF.

The CDR3 spells CASGKRGGYGYTF. CDR3 nucleotides: TGTGCCAGCGGGAAACGGGGTGGCTATGGCTACACCTTC. The V and J genes are TRBV6-7 and TRBJ1-2; D is uncertain. TRBV6-7 is placed among ORFs of uncertain function. The CDR3 spans 13 residues. V dropped 8 bases and J dropped 4 bases, with 14 bases sitting between them.

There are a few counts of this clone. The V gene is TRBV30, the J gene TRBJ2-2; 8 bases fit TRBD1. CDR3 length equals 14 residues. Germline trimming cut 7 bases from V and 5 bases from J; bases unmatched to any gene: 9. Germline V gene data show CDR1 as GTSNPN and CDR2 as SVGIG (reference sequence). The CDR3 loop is CASPWTGSTGELFF. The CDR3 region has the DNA TGTGCCTCCCCCTGGACAGGGAGTACCGGGGAGCTGTTTTTT. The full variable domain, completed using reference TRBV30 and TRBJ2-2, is SQTIHQWPATLVQPVGSPLSLECTVEGTSNPNLYWYRQAAGRGLQLLFYSVGIGQISSEVPQNLSASRPQDRQFILSSKKLLLSDSGFYLCASPWTGSTGELFFGEGSRLTVL.

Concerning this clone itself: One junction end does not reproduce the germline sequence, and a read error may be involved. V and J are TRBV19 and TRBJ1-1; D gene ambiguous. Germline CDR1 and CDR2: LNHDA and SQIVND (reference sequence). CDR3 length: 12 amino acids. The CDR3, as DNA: TGTGCCAGCAGTATATCGGTCTCAGAAGCTTTCTTT. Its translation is CASSISVSEAFF. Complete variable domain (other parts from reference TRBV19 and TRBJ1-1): DGGITQSPKYLFRKEGQNVTLSCEQNLNHDAMYWYRQDPGQGLRLIYYSQIVNDFQKGDIAEGYSVSREKKESFPLTVTSAQKNPTAFYLCASSISVSEAFFGQGTRLTVV.

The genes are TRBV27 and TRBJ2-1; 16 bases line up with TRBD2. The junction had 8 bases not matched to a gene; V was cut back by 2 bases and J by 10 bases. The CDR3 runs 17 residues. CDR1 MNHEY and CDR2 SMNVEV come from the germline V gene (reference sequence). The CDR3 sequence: CASSLGAGTSGRGEQFF. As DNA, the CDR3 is TGTGCCAGCAGTTTAGGGGCCGGGACTAGCGGGAGGGGAGAGCAGTTCTTC.

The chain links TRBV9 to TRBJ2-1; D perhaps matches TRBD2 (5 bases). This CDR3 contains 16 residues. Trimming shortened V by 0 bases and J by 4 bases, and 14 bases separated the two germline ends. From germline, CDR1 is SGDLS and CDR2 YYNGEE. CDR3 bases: TGTGCCAGCAGCGTAGGGGGAGACCTTTCTTACAATGAGCAGTTCTTC. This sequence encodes CASSVGGDLSYNEQFF. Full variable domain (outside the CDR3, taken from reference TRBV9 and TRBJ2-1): DSGVTQTPKHLITATGQRVTLRCSPRSGDLSVYWYQQSLDQGLQFLIQYYNGEERAKGNILERFSAQQFPDLHSELNLSSLELGDSALYFCASSVGGDLSYNEQFFGPGTRLTVL.

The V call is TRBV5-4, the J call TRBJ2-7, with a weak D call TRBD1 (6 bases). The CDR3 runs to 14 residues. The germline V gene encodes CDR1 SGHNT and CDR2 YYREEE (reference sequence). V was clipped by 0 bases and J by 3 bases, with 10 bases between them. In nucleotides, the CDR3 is TGTGCCAGCAGCTTGGACAGGGCCGACTACGAGCAGTACTTC. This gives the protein CASSLDRADYEQYF.

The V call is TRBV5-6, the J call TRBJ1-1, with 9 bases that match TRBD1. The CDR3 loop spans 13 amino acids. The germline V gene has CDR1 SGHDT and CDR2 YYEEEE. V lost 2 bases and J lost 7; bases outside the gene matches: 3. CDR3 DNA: TGTGCCAGCAGCTTCGGGACAGGGAATGAAGCTTTCTTT. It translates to CASSFGTGNEAFF.

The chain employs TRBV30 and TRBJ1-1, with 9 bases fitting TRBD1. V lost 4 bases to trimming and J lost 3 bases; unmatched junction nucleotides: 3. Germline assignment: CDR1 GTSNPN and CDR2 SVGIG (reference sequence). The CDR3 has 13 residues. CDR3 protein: CAWNNRGHTEAFF. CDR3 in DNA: TGTGCCTGGAATAACAGGGGGCACACTGAAGCTTTCTTT.

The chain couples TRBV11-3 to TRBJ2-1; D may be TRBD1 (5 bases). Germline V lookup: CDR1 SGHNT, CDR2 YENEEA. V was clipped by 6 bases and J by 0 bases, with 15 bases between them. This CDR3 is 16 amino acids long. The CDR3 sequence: CASSPDTKSSYNEQFF. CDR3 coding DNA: TGTGCCAGCAGTCCGGACACTAAGAGCTCCTACAATGAGCAGTTCTTC.

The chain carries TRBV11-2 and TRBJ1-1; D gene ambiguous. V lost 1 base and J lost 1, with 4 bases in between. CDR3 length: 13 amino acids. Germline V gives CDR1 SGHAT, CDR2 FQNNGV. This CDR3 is CASSLGRNTEAFF. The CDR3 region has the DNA TGTGCCAGCAGCTTAGGTCGGAACACTGAAGCTTTCTTT. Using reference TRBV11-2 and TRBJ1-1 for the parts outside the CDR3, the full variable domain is EAGVAQSPRYKIIEKRQSVAFWCNPISGHATLYWYQQILGQGPKLLIQFQNNGVVDDSQLPKDRFSAERLKGVDSTLKIQPAKLEDSAVYLCASSLGRNTEAFFGQGTRLTVV.

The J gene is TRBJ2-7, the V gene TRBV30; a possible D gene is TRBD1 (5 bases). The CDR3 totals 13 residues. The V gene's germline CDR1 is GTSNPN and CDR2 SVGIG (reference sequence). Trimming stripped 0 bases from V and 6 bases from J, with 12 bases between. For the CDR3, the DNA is TGTGCCTGGAGTGTACAGGATATCGGCGAGCAGTACTTC. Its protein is CAWSVQDIGEQYF.

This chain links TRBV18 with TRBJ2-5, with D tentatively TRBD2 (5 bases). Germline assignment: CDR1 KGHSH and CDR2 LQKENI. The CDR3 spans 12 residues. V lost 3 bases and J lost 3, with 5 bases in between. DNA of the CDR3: TGTGCCAGCTCACCGGGAGAAGAGACCCAGTACTTC. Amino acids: CASSPGEETQYF.

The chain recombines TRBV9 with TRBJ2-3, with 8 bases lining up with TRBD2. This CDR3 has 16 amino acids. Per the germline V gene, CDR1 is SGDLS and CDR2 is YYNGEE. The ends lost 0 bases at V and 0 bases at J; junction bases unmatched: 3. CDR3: CASSVELAASTDTQYF. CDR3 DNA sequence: TGTGCCAGCAGCGTAGAACTAGCGGCTAGCACAGATACGCAGTATTTT.

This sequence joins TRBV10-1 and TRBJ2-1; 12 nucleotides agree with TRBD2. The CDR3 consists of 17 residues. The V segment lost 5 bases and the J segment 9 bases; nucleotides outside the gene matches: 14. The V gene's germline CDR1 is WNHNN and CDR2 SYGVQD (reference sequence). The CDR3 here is CASSPQTSGRPFPEQFF. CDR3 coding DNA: TGCGCCAGCAGTCCACAGACTAGCGGGAGACCCTTTCCTGAGCAGTTCTTC.

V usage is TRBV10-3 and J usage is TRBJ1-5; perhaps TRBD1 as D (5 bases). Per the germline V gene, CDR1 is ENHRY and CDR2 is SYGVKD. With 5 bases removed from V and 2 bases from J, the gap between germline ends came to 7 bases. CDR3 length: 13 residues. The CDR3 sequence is CAISSGGNQPQHF. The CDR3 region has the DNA TGTGCCATCAGTTCGGGGGGCAATCAGCCCCAGCATTTT.

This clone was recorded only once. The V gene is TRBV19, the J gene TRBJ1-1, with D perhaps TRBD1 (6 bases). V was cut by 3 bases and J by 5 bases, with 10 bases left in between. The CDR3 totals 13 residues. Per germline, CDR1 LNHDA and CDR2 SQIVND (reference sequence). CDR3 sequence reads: CASSIHRDTEAFF. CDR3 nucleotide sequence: TGTGCCAGTAGTATTCACAGGGATACTGAAGCTTTCTTT.

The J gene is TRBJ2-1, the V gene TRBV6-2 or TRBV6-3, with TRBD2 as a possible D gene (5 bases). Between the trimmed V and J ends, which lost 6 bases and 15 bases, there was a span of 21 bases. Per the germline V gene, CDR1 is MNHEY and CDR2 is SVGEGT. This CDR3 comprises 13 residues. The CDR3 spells CASSLAFGSLRFF. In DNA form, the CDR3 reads TGTGCCAGCAGCCTCGCCTTTGGGAGTCTGAGGTTCTTC.

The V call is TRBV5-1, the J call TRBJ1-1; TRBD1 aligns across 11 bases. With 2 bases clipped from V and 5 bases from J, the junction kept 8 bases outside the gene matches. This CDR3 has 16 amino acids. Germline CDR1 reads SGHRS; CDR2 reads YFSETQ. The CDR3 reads CASSFRTGGQRTEAFF. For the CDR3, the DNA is TGCGCCAGCAGCTTCCGGACAGGGGGCCAACGGACTGAAGCTTTCTTT.

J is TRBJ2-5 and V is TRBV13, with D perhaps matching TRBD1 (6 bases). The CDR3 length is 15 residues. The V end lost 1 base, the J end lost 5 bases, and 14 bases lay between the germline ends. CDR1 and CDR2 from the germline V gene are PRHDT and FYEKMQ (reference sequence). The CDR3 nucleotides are TGTGCCAGCAGCTTAGTAACAGGGCTCGTTGAGACCCAGTACTTC. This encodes CASSLVTGLVETQYF.

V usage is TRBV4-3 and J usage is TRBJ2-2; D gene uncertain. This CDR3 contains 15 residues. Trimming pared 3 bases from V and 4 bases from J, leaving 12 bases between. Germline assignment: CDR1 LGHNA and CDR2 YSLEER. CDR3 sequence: CASSHSRTTTGELFF. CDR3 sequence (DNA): TGCGCCAGCAGCCATAGCAGAACTACCACCGGGGAGCTGTTTTTT.

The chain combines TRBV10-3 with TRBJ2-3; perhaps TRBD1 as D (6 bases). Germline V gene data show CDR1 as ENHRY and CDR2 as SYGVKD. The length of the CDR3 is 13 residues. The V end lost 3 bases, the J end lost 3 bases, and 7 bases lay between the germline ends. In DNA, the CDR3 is TGTGCCATCAGTGACACAGGGACAGATACGCAGTATTTT. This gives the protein CAISDTGTDTQYF.

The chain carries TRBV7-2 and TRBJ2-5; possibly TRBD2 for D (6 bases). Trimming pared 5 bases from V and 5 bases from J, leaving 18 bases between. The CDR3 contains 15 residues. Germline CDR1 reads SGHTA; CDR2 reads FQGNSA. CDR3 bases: TGTGCCAGCAGCCCCGGGACTGCCTCTTGGGAGACCCAGTACTTC. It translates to CASSPGTASWETQYF.

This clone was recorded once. This CDR3 is CASSLDHGTGLSYGYTF. The CDR3 coding sequence is TGTGCCAGCAGCCTAGACCACGGGACAGGGCTTTCGTATGGCTACACCTTC. The chain is built from TRBV27 and TRBJ1-2; 9 bases map to TRBD1. This CDR3 spans 17 amino acids. Germline lookup yields CDR1 MNHEY and CDR2 SMNVEV (reference sequence). The trim removed 6 bases at V and 5 bases at J, leaving 16 bases unmatched.

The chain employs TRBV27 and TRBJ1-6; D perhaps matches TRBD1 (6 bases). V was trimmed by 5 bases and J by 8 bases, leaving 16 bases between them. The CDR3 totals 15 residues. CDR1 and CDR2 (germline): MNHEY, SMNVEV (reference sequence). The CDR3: CASSPRTAFHSPLHF. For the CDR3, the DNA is TGTGCCAGCAGTCCCAGGACAGCTTTTCATTCACCCCTCCACTTT.

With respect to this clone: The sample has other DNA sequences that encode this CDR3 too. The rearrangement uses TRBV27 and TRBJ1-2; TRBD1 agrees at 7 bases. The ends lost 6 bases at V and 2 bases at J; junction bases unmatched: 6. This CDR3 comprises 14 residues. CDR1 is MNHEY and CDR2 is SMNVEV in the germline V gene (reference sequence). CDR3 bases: TGTGCCAGCAGCCTTCACAGGGGAAACTATGGCTACACCTTC. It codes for CASSLHRGNYGYTF.

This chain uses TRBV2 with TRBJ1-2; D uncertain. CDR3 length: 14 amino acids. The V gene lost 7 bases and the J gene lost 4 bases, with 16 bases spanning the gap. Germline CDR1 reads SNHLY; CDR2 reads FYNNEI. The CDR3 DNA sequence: TGTGCCAGCAAGGAGGCAGGATTGGGCTATGGCTACACCTTC. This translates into CASKEAGLGYGYTF.